This TCR beta chain appears in the sequencing data of a study of human T cells and chemical hapten exposure. Study summary: The cohort included alopecia areata under or over 50% scalp, totalis and universalis.

Each CDR3 protein gets one entry after TCRdb re-called the RACE reads with MiXCR. The sample holds some 180,000 distinct CDR3 sequences, more than 20% seen once. Germline loops: CDR1 SGHRS, CDR2 YFSETQ. The CDR3 loop spans 16 amino acids. V was pared by 0 bases and J by 8 bases, with 6 bases of the junction left unmatched. This clonotype rates as medium-sized. Time point in this sample: patch test 1, 2 weeks after DPC sensitization. Described treatment: therapeutic diphenylcyclopropenone sensitization with weekly scalp DPC. The receptor's source is a woman aged 50 to 60 with alopecia areata. Some clones in this sample may be carry-over from other donors' samples. Sequencing used whole blood, obtained in connection with sensitization to the hapten diphenylcyclopropenone (DPC). This chain joins TRBV5-1 and TRBJ2-1; 12 nucleotides match TRBD2. DNA of the CDR3: TGCGCCAGCAGCTTGGTTAAGGCTAGCGGGAGGGATGAGCAGTTCTTC. It yields the protein CASSLVKASGRDEQFF.